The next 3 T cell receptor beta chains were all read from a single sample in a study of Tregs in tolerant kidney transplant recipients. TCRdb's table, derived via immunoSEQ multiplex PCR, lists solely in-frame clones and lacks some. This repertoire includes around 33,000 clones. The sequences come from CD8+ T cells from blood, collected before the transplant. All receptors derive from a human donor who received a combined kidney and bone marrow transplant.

The sequenced part of the CDR3 DNA is TGCAGTGCTCGTGCTAGCGGGAGGGCGAGTGAG. It yields the protein CSARASGRASE. The CDR3 in its entirety is CSARASGRASEQFF. J is TRBJ2-1 and V is TRBV20-1; TRBD2 matches at 12 bases. The CDR3 end is not reached by the read, which stops 3 residues before it; the germline J gene fills it in. The V gene's germline CDR1 is DFQATT and CDR2 SNEGSKA (reference sequence). Losses at the gene ends were 5 bases for V and 9 bases for J; bases not matched to a gene: 8. The CDR3 is 14 residues long.

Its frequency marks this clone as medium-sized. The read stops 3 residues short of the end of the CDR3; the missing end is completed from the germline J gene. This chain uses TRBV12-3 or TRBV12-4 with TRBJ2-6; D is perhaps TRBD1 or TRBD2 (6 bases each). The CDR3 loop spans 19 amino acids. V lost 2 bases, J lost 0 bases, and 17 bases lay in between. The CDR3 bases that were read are TGTGCCAGCAGTTTAATAGGGGGAGGCTTCGACTCTGGGGCCAACGTC. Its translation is CASSLIGGGFDSGANV. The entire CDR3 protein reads CASSLIGGGFDSGANVLTF.

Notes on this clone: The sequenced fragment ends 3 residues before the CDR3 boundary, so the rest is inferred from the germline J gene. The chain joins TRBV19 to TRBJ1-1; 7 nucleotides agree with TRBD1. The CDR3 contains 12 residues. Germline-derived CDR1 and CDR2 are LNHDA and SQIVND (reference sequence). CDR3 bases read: TGTGCCAGTAGTATTAAACAGGGGGAA. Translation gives CASSIKQGE. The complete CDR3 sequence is CASSIKQGEAFF.